This TCR beta chain was captured by sequencing in a study of blood T cell repertoires in COVID-19. The wider study: Both acute and convalescent COVID-19 samples were obtained from the United States, Italy and Spain. Sample material is recorded as cDNA or gDNA derived from T cells, B-cell-depleted T cells, or PBMCs.

This clone occurred once. Original methodology: Reference gene primer amplification in the assay estimated nucleated cell counts. Clones were sequenced by immunoSEQ multiplex PCR, and TCRdb holds only the in-frame ones, with some missing. The D gene and trimming were derived from the DNA, and the V and J assignments and clone size from that table. The data contain fewer than 250,000 clones, roughly four fifths of them singletons. V trimming: 5 bases; J trimming: 2 bases; junction bases outside the gene matches: 6. The germline V gene has CDR1 MNHNY and CDR2 SVGAGI (reference sequence). The CDR3 has 15 residues.

The V and J genes are TRBV6-6 and TRBJ2-3, with 8 positions matching TRBD1. The sequencing input was peripheral blood. The sequence came from a man aged 50-59 years with acute or convalescent COVID-19. The CDR3 spells CASSGQGGNTDTQYF. Here the CDR3 DNA reads TGTGCCAGCAGTGGACAGGGAGGAAACACAGATACGCAGTATTTT.